The rows below give T cell receptor beta chains drawn from one sample of a study of patients and donors after allogeneic stem cell transplantation. TCRdb recomputed calls from the RT-PCR reads with MiXCR, one row per CDR3 protein. The sample records about 150,000 distinct CDR3 sequences, approximately 37% being singletons. The specimen was blood, either unsorted or a sorted T cell fraction (not recorded which). Receptors originate from a human donor who was either an allogeneic HSCT recipient or a stem cell or donor lymphocyte infusion donor (not recorded which). It is not recorded whose cells these are; they may come from a transplant donor. The CDR3 runs from the conserved cysteine through the conserved F or W. The D gene is left open where the match is weak. Size tells how often a clone was seen (once, few, many) or the class of an expanded clone, and some rows leave it out.

V gene	J gene	D gene	clone size	CDR3 protein	CDR3 DNA
TRBV27	TRBJ1-5	.	few	CASRPPGPSNQPQHF	TGTGCCAGCAGGCCGCCGGGACCCAGCAATCAGCCCCAGCATTTT
TRBV5-1	TRBJ2-3	.	.	CASSLARGDTQYF	TGCGCCAGCAGCTTGGCCAGGGGAGATACGCAGTATTTT
TRBV7-8	TRBJ2-5	.	.	CASSLTRTQETQYF	TGTGCCAGCAGCTTGACTAGAACCCAAGAGACCCAGTACTTC
TRBV5-1	TRBJ1-3	.	few	CASSLAALDTIYF	TGCGCCAGCAGCTTGGCGGCGTTAGACACCATATATTTT
TRBV10-2	TRBJ2-3	TRBD2	.	CASTRRGGSSTDTQYF	TGCGCCAGCACCCGAAGGGGCGGGAGTAGCACAGATACGCAGTATTTT
TRBV3-1	TRBJ2-2	TRBD2	.	CASSPFPGLAGEGSGELFF	TGTGCCAGCAGCCCATTCCCGGGACTAGCGGGGGAGGGCTCCGGGGAGCTGTTTTTT
TRBV7-9	TRBJ1-1	.	.	CASSLLGANTEAFF	TGTGCCAGCAGCTTGCTGGGGGCGAACACTGAAGCTTTCTTT
TRBV4-2	TRBJ2-3	.	.	CASSQVGSGTDTQYF	TGTGCCAGCAGCCAAGTCGGTAGCGGCACAGATACGCAGTATTTT
TRBV4-1	TRBJ1-5	.	few	CASSQDVHGTFFNQPQHF	TGCGCCAGCAGCCAAGATGTCCATGGGACATTTTTCAATCAGCCCCAGCATTTT
TRBV28	TRBJ1-1	.	.	CASSSQGTEAFF	TGTGCCAGCAGTTCCCAGGGTACTGAAGCTTTCTTT
TRBV5-6	TRBJ1-5	TRBD1	few	CASSLLTGSKQPQHF	TGTGCCAGCAGCTTGTTGACAGGGTCGAAACAGCCCCAGCATTTT
TRBV3-1	TRBJ2-5	.	.	CASSQDQTGEETQYF	TGTGCCAGCAGCCAAGATCAAACAGGAGAAGAGACCCAGTACTTC
TRBV12-3/TRBV12-4	TRBJ2-2	.	.	CASSLITGFFSGELFF	TGTGCCAGCAGTTTGATAACAGGGTTTTTTTCCGGGGAGCTGTTTTTT